The present TCR beta chain was sequenced within a study of blood T cell repertoires in COVID-19. Germline V gene sequence: CDR1 SGDLS, CDR2 YYNGEE. V gave up 2 bases and J gave up 3 bases; unmatched junction bases: 2. The CDR3 has 15 residues. Authors' data handling: Amplifying reference gene primers gave estimates of nucleated cell counts. TCRdb's copy holds only in-frame clones and misses some; the assay was immunoSEQ multiplex PCR. The DNA gave D and trimming, while V, J and clone size come from that table. Of over 150,000 clones in the sample, around four fifths were seen once. The origin of this receptor is a woman aged 80 or older with COVID-19, enrolled during active disease. Sequenced: peripheral blood. This chain links TRBV9 with TRBJ2-1; TRBD2 matches at 10 bases. CDR3 region: CASSVSGGNYNEQFF. The CDR3 DNA reads as TGTGCCAGCAGCGTTAGCGGGGGGAACTACAATGAGCAGTTCTTC. Filled out from reference TRBV9 and TRBJ2-1, the complete variable domain reads DSGVTQTPKHLITATGQRVTLRCSPRSGDLSVYWYQQSLDQGLQFLIQYYNGEERAKGNILERFSAQQFPDLHSELNLSSLELGDSALYFCASSVSGGNYNEQFFGPGTRLTVL.